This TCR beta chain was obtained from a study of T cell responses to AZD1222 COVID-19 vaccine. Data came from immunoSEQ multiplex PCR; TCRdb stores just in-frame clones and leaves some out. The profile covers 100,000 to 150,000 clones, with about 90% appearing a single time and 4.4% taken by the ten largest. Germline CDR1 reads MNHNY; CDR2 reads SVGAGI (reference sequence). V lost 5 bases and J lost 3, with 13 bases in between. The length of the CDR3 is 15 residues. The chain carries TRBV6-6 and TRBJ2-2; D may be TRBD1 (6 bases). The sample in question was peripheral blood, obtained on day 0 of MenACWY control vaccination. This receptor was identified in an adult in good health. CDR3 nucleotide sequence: TGTGCCAGCAGTCCGGTGGGGGCGTACACCGGGGAGCTGTTTTTT. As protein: CASSPVGAYTGELFF.